Listed below are T cell receptor beta chains from one sample, sequenced in a study of blood T cell repertoires in COVID-19. Profiling relied on immunoSEQ multiplex PCR, and the TCRdb table lists in-frame clones only, not all of them. The sample carries around 200,000 clones, about 84% recorded once. The sample taken for sequencing was PBMCs or T cells enriched from blood (not recorded which). These receptors were collected from a woman aged 40 to 55 with acute COVID-19. Both conserved end residues are part of each CDR3. The D gene is left open where the match is weak. Clone sizes are given selectively: once, few, many, or a class where the clone is expanded.

>-|TRBV7-3|once|TRBJ2-7
CASSLTGGAYEQYF
TGTGCCAGCAGCTTAACCGGAGGTGCCTACGAGCAGTACTTC
>TRBD1|TRBV6-1|-|TRBJ1-1
CASSDRTGVNTEAFF
TGTGCCAGCAGTGACCGGACAGGGGTGAACACTGAAGCTTTCTTT
>TRBD1|TRBV6-5|-|TRBJ1-4
CASSPTLTGGEKLFF
TGTGCCAGCAGTCCCACCTTGACAGGGGGGGAGAAACTGTTTTTT
>TRBD1|TRBV27|many|TRBJ2-7
CASSFGTVREQYF
TGTGCCAGCAGTTTTGGGACAGTCCGCGAGCAGTACTTC
>-|TRBV9|once|TRBJ1-1
CASRSFDRGGTATEAFF
TGTGCCAGCAGGTCCTTCGATCGGGGGGGCACGGCCACTGAAGCTTTCTTT
>TRBD1|TRBV6-5|-|TRBJ2-7
CASTQNRGRYEQYF
TGTGCCAGCACTCAAAACAGGGGGCGGTACGAGCAGTACTTC
>-|TRBV4-1|once|TRBJ1-2
CASSQVAQYGYTF
TGCGCCAGCAGCCAAGTAGCCCAGTATGGCTACACCTTC
>TRBD2|TRBV5-5|-|TRBJ2-1
CASSLTSGVGLYYNEQFF
TGTGCCAGCAGTTTGACTAGCGGGGTGGGGCTTTACTACAATGAGCAGTTCTTC
>TRBD1|TRBV28|-|TRBJ1-2
CASRPGGQEAPAYTF
TGTGCCAGCAGACCCGGTGGACAGGAGGCTCCCGCTTACACCTTC
>-|TRBV6-1|-|TRBJ2-7
CASSDNNTPYEQYF
TGTGCCAGCAGTGATAATAACACCCCCTACGAGCAGTACTTC
>TRBD2|TRBV9|-|TRBJ2-2
CASSGEPGLARSNTGELFF
TGTGCCAGCAGCGGGGAACCGGGACTAGCGCGTTCGAACACCGGGGAGCTGTTTTTT
>TRBD1|TRBV5-8|-|TRBJ2-7
CASSTRQGSYEQYF
TGTGCCAGCAGCACACGACAGGGTTCCTACGAGCAGTACTTC
>TRBD1|TRBV3-1/TRBV3-2|few|TRBJ1-2
CASVRGLQGYTF
TGTGCCAGCGTCAGGGGGCTTCAGGGCTACACCTTC
>-|TRBV25-1|-|TRBJ1-6
CASSGGPGSPLHF
TGTGCCAGCAGTGGGGGGCCCGGTTCACCCCTCCACTTT
>-|TRBV6-2/TRBV6-3|-|TRBJ1-5
CASSLDTGNQPQHF
TGTGCCAGCAGTTTGGACACGGGCAATCAGCCCCAGCATTTT
>-|TRBV28|-|TRBJ1-5
CASSFRGRNQPQHF
TGTGCCAGCAGTTTCAGAGGTCGAAATCAGCCCCAGCATTTT
>TRBD1|TRBV7-8|-|TRBJ2-5
CASSLWDRRETQYF
TGTGCCAGCAGCTTATGGGACAGAAGAGAGACCCAGTACTTC
>TRBD2|TRBV7-3|-|TRBJ2-1
CASSFTLAGYNEQFF
TGTGCCAGCAGCTTCACACTAGCGGGCTACAATGAGCAGTTCTTC
>-|TRBV25-1|-|TRBJ1-1
CASSEWGEGAAFF
TGTGCCAGCAGTGAATGGGGGGAGGGTGCAGCTTTCTTT
>-|TRBV28|few|TRBJ2-7
CAAHGQTSSYEQYF
TGTGCCGCCCACGGACAGACGAGCTCCTACGAGCAGTACTTC
>TRBD1|TRBV5-1|few|TRBJ2-7
CASSLDAWDRGVYEQYF
TGCGCCAGCAGCTTGGATGCTTGGGACAGGGGAGTATACGAGCAGTACTTC
>TRBD1|TRBV9|-|TRBJ1-6
CASSGGSGGRYSSYNSPLHF
TGTGCCAGCAGCGGCGGATCAGGGGGCCGCTACAGCTCCTATAATTCACCCCTCCACTTT
>-|TRBV27|-|TRBJ2-2
CASSALRARVGELFF
TGTGCCAGCAGCGCACTCCGAGCCAGGGTCGGGGAGCTGTTTTTT